This T cell receptor beta chain originates from a study of blood T cells in healthy people across ages. Broader study findings: Samples with more naive T cells showed higher observed beta diversity.

This clonotype has more than one count but fewer than ten. Its antigen is unknown. This CDR3 is built from 16 residues. Germline trimming cut 5 bases from V and 9 bases from J; bases unmatched to any gene: 13. In germline, CDR1 is MDHEN, CDR2 SYDVKM. A second PCR, run for roughly 7 to 12 cycles, used a sample-barcoded 5' primer plus a J-beta primer mix. MiXCR, run by TCRdb on the 5' RACE reads, gives a single entry per CDR3 protein. The table lists about 590,000 distinct CDR3 sequences, approximately 30% of them singletons. V gene TRBV28 combines with J gene TRBJ1-6; 7 nucleotides line up with TRBD1. Sequenced material: blood. The clonotype originates from a woman older than 75 in good health. CDR3 residues: CASSPSAQGVGSPLHF. DNA for the CDR3: TGTGCCAGCAGTCCGTCGGCGCAGGGGGTGGGTTCACCCCTCCACTTT. The full variable domain, rest sourced from reference TRBV28 and TRBJ1-6, is DVKVTQSSRYLVKRTGEKVFLECVQDMDHENMFWYRQDPGLGLRLIYFSYDVKMKEKGDIPEGYSVSREKKERFSLILESASTNQTSMYLCASSPSAQGVGSPLHFGNGTRLTVT.